Detailed here is one TCR beta chain. Its specificity is unknown. Using immunoSEQ multiplex PCR, the repertoire was profiled, and TCRdb retains in-frame clones only, with some absent. The top ten hold more than 14% of the sample, which has 75,000 to 95,000 clones, roughly 89% seen once. The data belong to a study of T cells in localized non-small cell lung cancer. The study, taken as a whole, reports: A denser population of T cells in blood accompanied longer overall survival. Across samples, adjacent lung featured a median around 60 of the top 100 tumor clones. Exceeding tumor, uninvolved adjacent lung had the highest T cell clonality.

CDR3 length: 14 residues. The germline V and J ends were trimmed by 3 bases and 7 bases, with 15 bases remaining between them. Looked up from germline, CDR1 is MNHEY and CDR2 is SMNVEV (reference sequence). This TCR derives from a man aged 35 to 69 with stage I squamous cell lung carcinoma. This material consisted of peripheral blood, taken before any cancer treatment. V and J are TRBV27 and TRBJ1-2; a possible D gene is TRBD1 (5 bases). CDR3 bases: TGTGCCAGCAGTTTGAGGGGACCTGCCGGTGGCTACACCTTC. Translated, it gives CASSLRGPAGGYTF.